Shown below are 30 T cell receptor beta chains from a single sample sequenced in a study of radiotherapy plus CTLA-4 blockade in lung cancer. This table comes from immunoSEQ multiplex PCR, and its TCRdb copy is limited to in-frame clones, with some not included. The sample lists tens of thousands of clones, more than 65% occurring once. The material was peripheral blood, obtained from a patient treated with radiotherapy plus ipilimumab. These receptors originate from a human donor with non-small cell lung cancer who had stable disease on radiotherapy plus ipilimumab.

In DNA form, the CDR3 reads TGTGCCAGCAGCGTCAACAGGGCTGGGTCACCCCTCCACTTT. It codes for CASSVNRAGSPLHF. The gene calls are TRBV9 and TRBJ1-6; D might be TRBD1 (6 bases). The CDR3 loop spans 14 amino acids. Per the germline V gene, CDR1 is SGDLS and CDR2 is YYNGEE. Trimming shortened V by 2 bases and J by 10 bases, and 13 bases separated the two germline ends.

The chain couples TRBV13 to TRBJ2-2, with 8 bases lining up with TRBD1. This CDR3 is 15 amino acids long. Looked up from germline, CDR1 is PRHDT and CDR2 is FYEKMQ (reference sequence). Unmatched junction bases numbered 4, after V lost 3 bases and J lost 4 bases. The DNA of the CDR3 is TGTGCCAGCAGCTTTGGGGGGACAGGCACCGGGGAGCTGTTTTTT. Protein product: CASSFGGTGTGELFF.

The chain joins TRBV5-4 to TRBJ2-7; TRBD1 matches at 7 bases. Trimming cost V 4 bases and J 3 bases; bases outside gene matches: 7. CDR1 is SGHNT and CDR2 is YYREEE in the germline V gene (reference sequence). The CDR3 length is 14 residues. The CDR3 nucleotides read TGTGCCAGCAGCCCGGGACAGAAGGGCTACGAGCAGTACTTC. As protein: CASSPGQKGYEQYF. Combining the CDR3 with reference TRBV5-4 and TRBJ2-7 gives the whole variable domain ETGVTQSPTHLIKTRGQQVTLRCSSQSGHNTVSWYQQALGQGPQFIFQYYREEENGRGNFPPRFSGLQFPNYSSELNVNALELDDSALYLCASSPGQKGYEQYFGPGTRLTVT.

With respect to this clone: Because it lacks the conserved phenylalanine or tryptophan at the end, this CDR3 is likely a read error. V is TRBV11-2 and J is TRBJ1-6; the D is unclear. The CDR3 runs 18 residues. CDR1 SGHAT and CDR2 FQNNGV come from the germline V gene. The V and J ends lost 7 bases and 0 bases respectively, with 19 bases between them. This CDR3 reads CASTSVVQASSYNSPLHL. The CDR3 DNA follows: TGTGCCAGCACCTCGGTGGTGCAGGCGAGCTCCTATAATTCACCCCTCCACCTT.

The chain is built from TRBV11-1 and TRBJ2-1, with TRBD2 matching 13 bases. Germline V lookup: CDR1 SGHAT, CDR2 FQDESV (reference sequence). This CDR3 has 13 residues. V shed 8 bases and J 7 bases; nucleotides not matched to a gene: 2. CDR3 loop: CASGLAGDNEQFF. CDR3 bases: TGTGCCAGCGGACTAGCGGGGGATAATGAGCAGTTCTTC.

The chain recombines TRBV11-3 with TRBJ2-7; D remains ambiguous. CDR1 and CDR2 from the germline V gene are SGHNT and YENEEA. V was trimmed by 5 bases and J by 2 bases, leaving 13 bases between them. CDR3 length equals 14 residues. The CDR3 coding sequence is TGTGCCAGCAGCCCGCTCCAGGTTCCCTACGAGCAGTACTTC. Encoded protein: CASSPLQVPYEQYF.

Here the CDR3 DNA reads TGTGCCAGCAGCCGGGACAGCCCCAATGAGCAGTTCTTC. This translates into CASSRDSPNEQFF. The chain combines TRBV14 with TRBJ2-1; 7 nucleotides match TRBD1. The CDR3 is 13 residues long. CDR1 is SGHDN and CDR2 is FVKESK in the germline V gene. V was pared by 4 bases and J by 6 bases, with 3 bases of the junction left unmatched.

This clone appeared a single time. The chain links TRBV19 to TRBJ2-7; TRBD2 might be the D (5 bases). V was clipped by 7 bases and J by 2 bases, with 15 bases between them. Looked up from germline, CDR1 is LNHDA and CDR2 is SQIVND (reference sequence). This CDR3 is built from 14 residues. CDR3 nucleotide sequence: TGTGCCAGTAAACCGGGGATTGCCGCCTACGAGCAGTACTTC. As protein: CASKPGIAAYEQYF.

The V gene is TRBV5-4, the J gene TRBJ1-1; TRBD1 is a possible D gene (5 bases). V shed 4 bases and J shed 8 bases, with 15 bases lying between them. In germline, CDR1 is SGHNT, CDR2 YYREEE (reference sequence). This CDR3 has 13 residues. CDR3 in DNA: TGTGCCAGCAGCAGGGGCGGGGTCCTAGAAGCTTTCTTT. Encoded protein: CASSRGGVLEAFF. The variable domain in full, with the rest retrieved from reference TRBV5-4 and TRBJ1-1, is ETGVTQSPTHLIKTRGQQVTLRCSSQSGHNTVSWYQQALGQGPQFIFQYYREEENGRGNFPPRFSGLQFPNYSSELNVNALELDDSALYLCASSRGGVLEAFFGQGTRLTVV.

This chain connects TRBV7-2 to TRBJ2-2, with D perhaps matching TRBD1 (7 bases). The CDR3 loop spans 17 amino acids. Germline-derived CDR1 and CDR2 are SGHTA and FQGNSA. V was pared by 6 bases and J by 5 bases, with 22 bases between. CDR3 DNA: TGTGCCAGCAGTTTCGGAGGGGGCGGTTTCTCTACCGGGGAGCTGTTTTTT. As protein: CASSFGGGGFSTGELFF.

The CDR3 here is CSVRDRDLNYGYTF. DNA for the CDR3: TGCAGCGTCCGGGACAGGGATCTTAACTATGGCTACACCTTC. The chain carries TRBV29-1 and TRBJ1-2; 9 bases align to TRBD1. The CDR3 extends over 14 amino acids. The germline V gene encodes CDR1 SQVTM and CDR2 ANQGSEA. Trimming removed 6 bases from V and 1 base from J; junction bases left unmatched: 6.

The chain employs TRBV18 and TRBJ2-3; D unresolved. The CDR3 is made up of 14 amino acids. The V gene lost 6 bases and the J gene lost 0 bases, with 10 bases spanning the gap. CDR1 is KGHSH, CDR2 LQKENI, per germline. CDR3: CASSSEQSTDTQYF. The CDR3 DNA sequence: TGTGCCAGCTCCTCTGAACAGAGCACAGATACGCAGTATTTT.

The chain combines TRBV5-1 with TRBJ2-7; 9 bases match TRBD2. V was pared by 3 bases and J by 3 bases, with 4 bases of the junction left unmatched. This CDR3 spans 14 amino acids. Germline V gene data show CDR1 as SGHRS and CDR2 as YFSETQ. CDR3 sequence reads: CASSSGLASYEQYF. The CDR3 coding sequence is TGCGCCAGCAGCTCGGGACTAGCCAGCTACGAGCAGTACTTC.

This clone was recorded only once. The V and J genes are TRBV29-1 and TRBJ1-5; D is unclear. Trimming pared 7 bases from V and 0 bases from J, leaving 10 bases between. Germline V gene lookup returns CDR1 SQVTM and CDR2 ANQGSEA. The CDR3 sequence is 13 residues long. CDR3 in DNA: TGCAGCGCGAGACTCAATAGCAATCAGCCCCAGCATTTT. This encodes CSARLNSNQPQHF.

The chain has TRBV6-4 and TRBJ2-1; 8 bases agree with TRBD2. The length of the CDR3 is 16 residues. The trim removed 8 bases at V and 4 bases at J, leaving 13 bases unmatched. Germline V gene sequence: CDR1 MRHNA, CDR2 SNTAGT. The CDR3 coding sequence is TGTGCCAGCCGGGGCGACGCGGCGGGGGGTTACAATGAGCAGTTCTTC. It is translated as CASRGDAAGGYNEQFF.

The gene calls are TRBV2 and TRBJ2-2; a possible D gene is TRBD1 (6 bases). From germline, CDR1 is SNHLY and CDR2 FYNNEI. The CDR3 covers 15 residues. The V end lost 4 bases, the J end lost 0 bases, and 9 bases lay between the germline ends. CDR3 DNA: TGTGCCAGCAGTGGGACAGACGCGAACACCGGGGAGCTGTTTTTT. It translates to CASSGTDANTGELFF. Variable domain in full (rest from reference TRBV2 and TRBJ2-2): EPEVTQTPSHQVTQMGQEVILRCVPISNHLYFYWYRQILGQKVEFLVSFYNNEISEKSEIFDDQFSVERPDGSNFTLKIRSTKLEDSAMYFCASSGTDANTGELFFGEGSRLTVL.

The CDR3 coding sequence is TGTGCCAGTAGTATGGGACAGGGGGCGGGAGAGACCCAGTACTTC. This sequence encodes CASSMGQGAGETQYF. The V and J genes are TRBV19 and TRBJ2-5; 12 bases map to TRBD1. The germline CDR1 and CDR2 sequences are LNHDA and SQIVND (reference sequence). The CDR3 length is 15 residues. The V and J ends lost 3 bases and 4 bases, in that order; junction bases with no gene match: 3.

This clone has just a few counts. The chain is built from TRBV9 and TRBJ2-3; 10 bases are a match to TRBD2. The CDR3 is 16 amino acids. V lost 3 bases, J lost 0 bases, and 4 bases stayed unmatched. Germline lookup yields CDR1 SGDLS and CDR2 YYNGEE. CDR3: CASSASSGGSTDTQYF. In DNA, the CDR3 is TGTGCCAGCAGCGCATCTAGCGGGGGTAGCACAGATACGCAGTATTTT.

This clone has ten or more counts. J is TRBJ1-3 and V is TRBV30; D is undetermined. The CDR3 sequence is 12 residues long. Trimming removed 5 bases from V and 1 base from J, with 6 bases in between. Germline V gives CDR1 GTSNPN, CDR2 SVGIG (reference sequence). CDR3 loop: CAWSESGNTIYF. In nucleotides, the CDR3 is TGTGCCTGGTCGGAGTCTGGAAACACCATATATTTT.

The chain has TRBV6-5 and TRBJ1-2; D gene ambiguous. Trimming shortened V by 3 bases and J by 5 bases, and 16 bases separated the two germline ends. The CDR3 sequence is 15 residues long. Per germline, CDR1 MNHEY and CDR2 SVGAGI. The CDR3 reads CASSYLGGGGYGYTF. CDR3 DNA: TGTGCCAGCAGTTATCTCGGTGGAGGAGGATATGGCTACACCTTC.

This clone appeared a single time. The chain joins TRBV2 to TRBJ1-5; D is unclear. The V gene's germline CDR1 is SNHLY and CDR2 FYNNEI. Trimming removed 1 base at V and 4 bases at J, with 5 bases between. CDR3 length: 13 residues. The DNA for the CDR3 is TGTGCCAGCAGTGAAGACTGGAATCAGCCCCAGCATTTT. This gives the protein CASSEDWNQPQHF.

This clone was seen just once. This rearrangement joins TRBV18 to TRBJ1-2, with a possible D match to TRBD1 (6 bases). The CDR3 is made up of 14 amino acids. Germline V CDR1 and CDR2: KGHSH, LQKENI. V was pared by 6 bases and J by 3 bases, with 14 bases between. The chain's CDR3 is CASSPGQDYYGYTF. CDR3 coding DNA: TGTGCCAGCTCGCCGGGACAAGACTACTATGGCTACACCTTC. The whole variable domain, remainder taken from reference TRBV18 and TRBJ1-2, is NAGVMQNPRHLVRRRGQEARLRCSPMKGHSHVYWYRQLPEEGLKFMVYLQKENIIDESGMPKERFSAEFPKEGPSILRIQQVVRGDSAAYFCASSPGQDYYGYTFGSGTRLTVV.

The chain uses TRBV21-1 and TRBJ1-2; the DNA was not used to check the table's D call, TRBD1. TRBV21-1 is a documented pseudogene. The length of the CDR3 is 17 residues. The DNA for the CDR3 is TGTGCCAGCAGCAAAGGGGACAGGGGGACGGGTTACTATGGCTACACCTTC. It translates to CASSKGDRGTGYYGYTF.

The V call is TRBV7-6, the J call TRBJ1-4; 10 bases are shared with TRBD1. The CDR3 covers 15 residues. Germline values: CDR1 SGHVS, CDR2 FNYEAQ. Unmatched junction bases numbered 6, after V lost 3 bases and J lost 8 bases. The CDR3 is CASSFGTGVGEKLFF. The DNA of the CDR3 is TGTGCCAGCAGCTTCGGGACAGGGGTCGGGGAAAAACTGTTTTTT.

The chain couples TRBV11-2 to TRBJ2-1; possibly TRBD1 for D (6 bases). V lost 0 bases and J 12 bases, leaving 15 bases between the germline ends. This CDR3 comprises 14 residues. CDR1 and CDR2 (germline): SGHAT, FQNNGV. CDR3 DNA: TGTGCCAGCAGCTTAGAGTCGGGCAGGGGACGGCAGTTCTTC. Amino acid sequence: CASSLESGRGRQFF.

The chain employs TRBV6-1 and TRBJ2-5, with 10 bases identical to TRBD2. CDR3 length: 16 amino acids. The trim removed 4 bases at V and 6 bases at J, leaving 11 bases unmatched. Germline CDR1 is MNHNS and CDR2 is SASEGT. CDR3 bases: TGTGCCAGCAGTGCGGTAGCGGGGGGCCCCCAGCAGACCCAGTACTTC. This sequence encodes CASSAVAGGPQQTQYF.

The rearrangement joins TRBV4-1 to TRBJ1-5, with D unresolved. CDR1 is MGHRA, CDR2 YSYEKL, per germline. Deletions cut 6 bases from V and 1 base from J, with 19 bases between. The CDR3 has 17 amino acids. The CDR3 DNA follows: TGCGCCAGCAGTCCAAGATGGGGAGGAGAAAGCAATCAGCCCCAGCATTTT. Amino acids: CASSPRWGGESNQPQHF.

V usage is TRBV4-1 and J usage is TRBJ2-7; TRBD1 is a possible D gene (5 bases). The germline V gene encodes CDR1 MGHRA and CDR2 YSYEKL. Trimming removed 0 bases at V and 3 bases at J, with 15 bases between. The CDR3 consists of 16 residues. The CDR3 DNA is TGCGCCAGCAGCCAAGAAGCAGGGAAAGGTTACTACGAGCAGTACTTC. It yields the protein CASSQEAGKGYYEQYF.

This clone was seen once. This same CDR3 is encoded by further DNA sequences in the sample. V and J are TRBV5-1 and TRBJ2-2, with 7 bases matching TRBD2. Unmatched junction bases numbered 2, after V lost 1 base and J lost 2 bases. The CDR3 length is 15 residues. The germline CDR1 and CDR2 sequences are SGHRS and YFSETQ. The CDR3 region has the DNA TGCGCCAGCAGCTTGTCTAGCGGAAACACCGGGGAGCTGTTTTTT. This encodes CASSLSSGNTGELFF. The whole variable domain, filled in from reference TRBV5-1 and TRBJ2-2, reads KAGVTQTPRYLIKTRGQQVTLSCSPISGHRSVSWYQQTPGQGLQFLFEYFSETQRNKGNFPGRFSGRQFSNSRSEMNVSTLELGDSALYLCASSLSSGNTGELFFGEGSRLTVL.

This clone was seen a handful of times. The chain employs TRBV7-9 and TRBJ1-2; weak D call: TRBD1 (6 bases). The V end was cut by 5 bases, the J end by 2 bases, with 18 bases between. Per germline, CDR1 SEHNR and CDR2 FQNEAQ (reference sequence). This CDR3 is built from 16 residues. CDR3 DNA: TGTGCCAGCAGCAAAAAGGGTACAGGGTTCAACTATGGCTACACCTTC. As protein: CASSKKGTGFNYGYTF.